This TCR beta chain was sequenced during a study of blood T cell repertoires in COVID-19. Overall study context: Nucleic acid was either cDNA or gDNA, and it came from T cells, B-cell-depleted T cells, or PBMCs.

Libraries were prepared by immunoSEQ multiplex PCR; TCRdb keeps only in-frame clonotypes and omits some of them. Of roughly 150,000 clones detected, roughly 71% appear once; the ten largest clones hold roughly 3.7%. CDR3 length equals 13 residues. Trimming shortened V by 7 bases and J by 0 bases, and 9 bases separated the two germline ends. Germline CDR1 reads SNHLY; CDR2 reads FYNNEI. At least ten counts were recorded for this clone. The clonotype comes from a woman older than 75 with acute or convalescent COVID-19. What was sequenced was peripheral blood. The chain carries TRBV2 and TRBJ1-1; a weak D match, TRBD1 (5 bases). The CDR3 nucleotides are TGTGCCAGCACGACAGTTATGAACACTGAAGCTTTCTTT. It encodes CASTTVMNTEAFF.